This paragraph covers one TCR beta chain sequence. Its cognate antigen is unknown. At sampling all donors were nominally healthy, likely with unrecorded immune exposures. A multiplex PCR was run with 60 Vbeta primers and 13 Jbeta primers. Only in-frame clones appear in the TCRdb table, and some are missing; sequencing was by immunoSEQ multiplex PCR. The sample has approximately 51,000 clones. The entry originates in a study of cytomegalovirus exposure and HLA in healthy donors. About the study: Out of 180 million or so T cells, an earlier analysis found around 120 million unique TCR beta sequences in total.

The study, taken as a whole, reports: Association with HLA alleles at 0.05 false discovery rate was found for approximately 18,000 TCR beta sequences in a later analysis. An analysis done earlier found most TCR beta V segments productive about 90% or about 30% of the time.

This CDR3 spans 13 amino acids. Trimming stripped 4 bases from V and 9 bases from J, with 14 bases between. CDR1 is SGHNT and CDR2 is YYREEE in the germline V gene (reference sequence). This clonotype was obtained from a man in his forties or fifties in good health and CMV-seropositive. Sequencing was performed on PBMCs. The V gene is TRBV5-4, the J gene TRBJ2-1, with D perhaps TRBD2 (7 bases). The CDR3 DNA reads as TGTGCCAGCAGCCTTCCCCGGGGGGCTGAGCAGTTCTTC. Translation: CASSLPRGAEQFF.